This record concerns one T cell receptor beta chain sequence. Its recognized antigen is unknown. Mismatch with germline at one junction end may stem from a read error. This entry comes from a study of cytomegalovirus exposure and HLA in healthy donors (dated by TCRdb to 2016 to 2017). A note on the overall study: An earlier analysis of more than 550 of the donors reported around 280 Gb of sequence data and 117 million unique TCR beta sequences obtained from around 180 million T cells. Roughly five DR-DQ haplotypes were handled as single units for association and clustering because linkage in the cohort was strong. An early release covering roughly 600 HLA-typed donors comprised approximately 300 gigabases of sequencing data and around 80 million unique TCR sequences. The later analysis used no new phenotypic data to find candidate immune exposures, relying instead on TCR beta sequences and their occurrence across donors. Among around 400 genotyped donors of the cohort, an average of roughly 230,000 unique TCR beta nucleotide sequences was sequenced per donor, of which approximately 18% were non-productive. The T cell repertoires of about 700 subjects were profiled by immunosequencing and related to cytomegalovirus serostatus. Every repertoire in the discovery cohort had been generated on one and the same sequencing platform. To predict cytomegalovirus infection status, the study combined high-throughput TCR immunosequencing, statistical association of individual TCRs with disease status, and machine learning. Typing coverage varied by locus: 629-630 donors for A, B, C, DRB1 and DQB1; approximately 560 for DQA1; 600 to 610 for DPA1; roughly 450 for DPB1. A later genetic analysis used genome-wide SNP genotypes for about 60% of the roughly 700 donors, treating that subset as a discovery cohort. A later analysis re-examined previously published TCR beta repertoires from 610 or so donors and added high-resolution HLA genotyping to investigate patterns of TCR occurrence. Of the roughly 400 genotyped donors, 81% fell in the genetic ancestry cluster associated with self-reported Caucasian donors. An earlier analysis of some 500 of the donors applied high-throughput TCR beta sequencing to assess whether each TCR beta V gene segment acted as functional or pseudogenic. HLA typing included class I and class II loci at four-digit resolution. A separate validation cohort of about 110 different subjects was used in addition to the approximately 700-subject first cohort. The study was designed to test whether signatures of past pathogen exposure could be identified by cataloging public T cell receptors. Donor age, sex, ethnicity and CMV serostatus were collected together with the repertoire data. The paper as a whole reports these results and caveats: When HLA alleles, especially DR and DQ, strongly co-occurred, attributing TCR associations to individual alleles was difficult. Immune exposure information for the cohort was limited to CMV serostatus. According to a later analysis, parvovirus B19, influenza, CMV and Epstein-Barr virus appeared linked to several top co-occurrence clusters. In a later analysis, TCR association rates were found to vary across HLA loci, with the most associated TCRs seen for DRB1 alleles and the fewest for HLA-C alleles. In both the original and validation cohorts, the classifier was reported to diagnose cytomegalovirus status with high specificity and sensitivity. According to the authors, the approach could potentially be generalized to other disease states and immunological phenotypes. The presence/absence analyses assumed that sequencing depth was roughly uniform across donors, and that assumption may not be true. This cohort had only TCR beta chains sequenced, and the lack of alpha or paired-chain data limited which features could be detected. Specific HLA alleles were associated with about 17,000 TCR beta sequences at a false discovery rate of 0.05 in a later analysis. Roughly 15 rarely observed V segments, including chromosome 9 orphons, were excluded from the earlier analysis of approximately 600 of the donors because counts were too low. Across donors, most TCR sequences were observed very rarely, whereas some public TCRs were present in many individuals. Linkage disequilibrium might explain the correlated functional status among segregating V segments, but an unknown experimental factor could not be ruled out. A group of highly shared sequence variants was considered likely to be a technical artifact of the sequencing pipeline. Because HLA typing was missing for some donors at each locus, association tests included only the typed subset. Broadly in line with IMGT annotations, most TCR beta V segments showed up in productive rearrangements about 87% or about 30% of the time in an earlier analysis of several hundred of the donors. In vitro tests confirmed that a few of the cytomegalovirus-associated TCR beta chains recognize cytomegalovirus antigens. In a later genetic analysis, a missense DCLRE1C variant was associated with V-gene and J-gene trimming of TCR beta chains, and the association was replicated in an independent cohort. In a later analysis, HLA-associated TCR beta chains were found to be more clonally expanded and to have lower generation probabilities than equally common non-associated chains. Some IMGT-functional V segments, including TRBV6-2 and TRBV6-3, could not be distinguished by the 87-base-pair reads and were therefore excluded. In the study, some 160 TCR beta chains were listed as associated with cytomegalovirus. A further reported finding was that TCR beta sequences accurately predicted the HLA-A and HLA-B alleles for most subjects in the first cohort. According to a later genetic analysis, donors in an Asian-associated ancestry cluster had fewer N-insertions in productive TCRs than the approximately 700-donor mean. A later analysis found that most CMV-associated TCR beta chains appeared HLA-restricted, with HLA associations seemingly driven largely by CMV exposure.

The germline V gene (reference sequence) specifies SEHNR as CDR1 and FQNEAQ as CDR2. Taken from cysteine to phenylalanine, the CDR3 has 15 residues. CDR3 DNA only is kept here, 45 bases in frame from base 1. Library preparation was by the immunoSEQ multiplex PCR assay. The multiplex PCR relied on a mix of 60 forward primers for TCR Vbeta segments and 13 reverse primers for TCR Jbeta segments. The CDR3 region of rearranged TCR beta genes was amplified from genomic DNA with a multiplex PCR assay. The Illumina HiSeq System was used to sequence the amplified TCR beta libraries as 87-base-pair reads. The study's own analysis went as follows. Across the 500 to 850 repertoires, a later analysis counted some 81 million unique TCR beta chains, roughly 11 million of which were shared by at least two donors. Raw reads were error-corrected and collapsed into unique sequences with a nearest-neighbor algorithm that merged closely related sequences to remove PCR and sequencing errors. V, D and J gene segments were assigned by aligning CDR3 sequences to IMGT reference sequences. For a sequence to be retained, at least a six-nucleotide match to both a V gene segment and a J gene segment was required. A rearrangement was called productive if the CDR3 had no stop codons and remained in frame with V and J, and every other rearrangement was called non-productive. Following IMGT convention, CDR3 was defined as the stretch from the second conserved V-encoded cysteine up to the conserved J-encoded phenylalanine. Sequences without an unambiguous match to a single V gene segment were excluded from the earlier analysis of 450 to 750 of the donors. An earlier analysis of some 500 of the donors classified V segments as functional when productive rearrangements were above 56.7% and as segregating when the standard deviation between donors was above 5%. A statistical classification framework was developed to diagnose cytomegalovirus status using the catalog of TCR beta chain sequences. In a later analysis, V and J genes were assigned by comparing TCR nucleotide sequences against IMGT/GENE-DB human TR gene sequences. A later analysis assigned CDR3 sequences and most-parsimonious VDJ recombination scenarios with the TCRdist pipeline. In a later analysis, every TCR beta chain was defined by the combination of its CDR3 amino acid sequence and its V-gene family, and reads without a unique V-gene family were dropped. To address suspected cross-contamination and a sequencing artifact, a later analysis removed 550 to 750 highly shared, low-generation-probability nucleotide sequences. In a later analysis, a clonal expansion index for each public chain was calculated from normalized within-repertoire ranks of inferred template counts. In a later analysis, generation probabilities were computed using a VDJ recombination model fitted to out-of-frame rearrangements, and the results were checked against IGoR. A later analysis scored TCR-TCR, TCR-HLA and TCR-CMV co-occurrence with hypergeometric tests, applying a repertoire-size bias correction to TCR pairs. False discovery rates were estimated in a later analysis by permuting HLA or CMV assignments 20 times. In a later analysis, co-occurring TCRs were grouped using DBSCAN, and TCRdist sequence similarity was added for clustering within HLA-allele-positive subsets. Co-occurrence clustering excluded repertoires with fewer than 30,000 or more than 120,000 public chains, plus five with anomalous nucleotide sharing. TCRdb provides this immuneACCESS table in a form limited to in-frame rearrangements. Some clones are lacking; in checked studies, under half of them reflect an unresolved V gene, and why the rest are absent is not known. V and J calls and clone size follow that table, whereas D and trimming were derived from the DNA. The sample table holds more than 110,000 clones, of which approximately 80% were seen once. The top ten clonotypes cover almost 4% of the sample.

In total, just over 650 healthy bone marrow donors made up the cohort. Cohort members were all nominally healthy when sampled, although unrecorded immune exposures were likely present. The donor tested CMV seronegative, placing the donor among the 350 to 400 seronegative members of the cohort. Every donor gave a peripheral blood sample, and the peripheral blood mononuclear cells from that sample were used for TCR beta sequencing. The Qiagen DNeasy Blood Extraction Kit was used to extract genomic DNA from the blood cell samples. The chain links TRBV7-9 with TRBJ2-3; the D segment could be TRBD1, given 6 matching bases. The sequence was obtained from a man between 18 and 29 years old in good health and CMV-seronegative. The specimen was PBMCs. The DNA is TGTTCCAGCAGCCGACAGGAGTTTAGCACAGATACGCAGTATTTT. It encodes CSSSRQEFSTDTQYF.